This T cell receptor beta chain was profiled in a study of T cells in Graves' hyperthyroidism and ophthalmopathy. For this clonotype: Germline and junction disagree at one end, which may indicate a read error.

RNA transcripts served as the template for amplifying TCR beta CDR3 regions. The study used the HTBI primer set for a first-round RT-PCR of the TCR CDR3. TCRdb processed the multiplex PCR reads anew with MiXCR; each CDR3 protein has one entry. Of roughly 710,000 distinct CDR3 sequences listed, just over 35% are singletons. Germline CDR1 and CDR2: SGHTA and FQGNSA. This CDR3 is built from 16 residues. J is TRBJ2-3 and V is TRBV7-2, with 7 bases identical to TRBD2. The TCR originated in a woman aged 40 to 50 with Graves' hyperthyroidism. The sample comprised blood. The CDR3 protein is CASSLRGVGGTDTRYF. CDR3 sequence (DNA): TGTGCCAGCAGCTTACGGGGGGTGGGTGGCACAGATACGCGGTATTTT. Looking up the rest from reference TRBV7-2 and TRBJ2-3 gives the full variable domain: GAGVSQSPSNKVTEKGKDVELRCDPISGHTALYWYRQSLGQGLEFLIYFQGNSAPDKSGLPSDRFSAERTGGSVSTLTIQRTQQEDSAVYLCASSLRGVGGTDTRYFGPGTRLTVL.